The T cell receptor beta chain under discussion was sequenced for a study of T cell responses to AZD1222 COVID-19 vaccine (dated by TCRdb to the early 2020s). General notes on the study: TCR sequencing was performed for over 230 trial participants, of whom around 200 were given two doses of AZD1222 and around 25 were given two doses of MenACWY control vaccine. Trial participants were enrolled into age subgroups of 18-55, 56-69 and 70-plus years, which contained about 150, 27 and 61 TCR-sequenced participants, respectively.

The CDR3 regions of human TCRbeta chains were analyzed by immunosequencing. Per the original workflow: Repertoire TCRs were checked for matches against a reference library of SARS-CoV-2-specific TCRs that had been generated using the MIRA antigen-specificity platform. Breadth was defined as the fraction of unique TCRs that were SARS-CoV-2-associated. Depth was defined as the fraction of total T cells that were SARS-CoV-2-associated. Using the MIRA data, each spike-specific TCR was assigned both to the spike region to which the TCR was reactive and to a CD4 or CD8 class. Log10-transformed breadth and depth values were compared by one-way ANOVA with Sidak's multiple comparisons tests. TCRdb obtained this table from immuneACCESS and retained in-frame rearrangements with V and J assigned. These tables miss some clones; where compared with another copy, unresolved V genes account for less than half of the shortfall, and the remainder is unexplained. V and J calls and clone size are copied from that table; D and trimming were computed from the DNA. This sample has 95,000 to 120,000 clones in its table, and about nine tenths of those were observed once. Approximately 3% of the sample is held by the ten biggest clonotypes.

The study at large found these results: Conclusions about previously exposed vaccinees are limited, since just 6 or 7 AZD1222 recipients were seropositive for SARS-CoV-2 at baseline. Nearly half of unique spike-specific TCRs reportedly recognized epitopes outside regions mutated in the B.1.351 and B.1.1.7 variants. Vaccine-associated CD4 TCRs spanned the whole spike protein, with dominant responses in regions 160-218 and 743-854. Participants were mostly white British and included more females than males, and it was suggested by the authors that clonal diversity may have been underestimated. The 56-69-year group was small, and its depth increase did not reach significance, likely because of low power. Because no day 14 peak-response samples were available, the repertoires could be characterized only after the peak T cell response. Spike-specific TCR breadth and depth rose significantly after two AZD1222 doses compared with day 0 and with MenACWY recipients.

Explained via the paper, the time point label denotes: baseline before first vaccination. The intended sense of this specimen's treatment or condition label: meningococcal conjugate vaccine given as trial control. The vaccinee samples were drawn from two UK trials, COV001 and COV002, one of which was a single-blind randomized controlled phase 2/3 trial testing AZD1222 (ChAdOx1 nCoV-19) in healthy adults. For TCRbeta chain sequencing, PBMC samples from trial participants were taken at day 0 and at day 28 after the second dose. A note on this clone: The antigen it recognizes is unknown. Base qualities are not recorded, but no much larger clone differs from it by a single base.

Source: peripheral blood, taken on day 0 of MenACWY control vaccination. The clonotype was recovered from an adult in good health.

The CDR3 in this case is CASSDVGPRYEQYF. The bases read TGTGCCAGCAGCGACGTGGGACCGCGCTACGAGCAGTACTTC. The rearrangement combines TRBV2 with TRBJ2-7; the D segment may tentatively be TRBD1 or TRBD2, each giving 5 matched bases. From the cysteine up to the phenylalanine, the CDR3 has a length of 14 residues. The retained sequence is limited to the CDR3, 42 bases, with the frame set at the first base. Sequences SNHLY (CDR1) and FYNNEI (CDR2) are obtained from the germline V gene. Trimming takes 6 bases from V and 3 bases from J, and the germline ends sit 15 bases apart. Here the CDR3 is joined to the reference TRBV2 and TRBJ2-7 genes, and the full variable domain is: EPEVTQTPSHQVTQMGQEVILRCVPISNHLYFYWYRQILGQKVEFLVSFYNNEISEKSEIFDDQFSVERPDGSNFTLKIRSTKLEDSAMYFCASSDVGPRYEQYFGPGTRLTVT.